These 7 T cell receptor beta chains originate from one sample sequenced in a study of CD8 T cells in Susac syndrome. RNA in amounts of roughly 0.5 to 1 ug was reverse transcribed with random hexamers. In TCRdb, the immunoSEQ multiplex PCR reads were re-called with MiXCR into one record per CDR3 protein. The table records roughly 130,000 distinct CDR3 sequences, around 96% of them present only once. Sequenced material: CD4+ T cells from PBMCs. The receptors here all came from a human donor in good health.

The genes are TRBV28 and TRBJ1-5; TRBD1 agrees at 9 bases. Germline V gene sequence: CDR1 MDHEN, CDR2 SYDVKM. CDR3 length: 15 residues. The junction had 7 bases not matched to a gene; V was cut back by 5 bases and J by 5 bases. CDR3 in DNA: TGTGCCAGCAGTCTCCGGGACAGGGCGTATCAGCCCCAGCATTTT. Its protein is CASSLRDRAYQPQHF.

The CDR3 is CSARQGTYEQYF. DNA of the CDR3: TGCAGTGCTAGACAGGGGACCTACGAGCAGTACTTC. The rearrangement uses TRBV20-1 and TRBJ2-7; a possible D gene is TRBD1 (6 bases). Germline CDR1 and CDR2: DFQATT and SNEGSKA (reference sequence). The CDR3 loop spans 12 amino acids. Trimming removed 2 bases at V and 2 bases at J, with 7 bases between.

V and J are TRBV29-1 and TRBJ2-3, with D tentatively TRBD2 (6 bases). The V gene's germline CDR1 is SQVTM and CDR2 ANQGSEA. V was clipped by 5 bases and J by 7 bases, with 16 bases between them. The CDR3 is made up of 13 amino acids. CDR3 protein: CSVYGPGGNTQYF. In DNA, the CDR3 is TGCAGCGTTTATGGGCCCGGCGGGAATACGCAGTATTTT.

CDR3 in amino acids: CASRFGPRETQYF. The DNA of the CDR3 is TGTGCCAGCAGATTCGGGCCTAGGGAGACCCAGTACTTC. The chain uses TRBV7-2 and TRBJ2-5; no firm D call. The CDR3 consists of 13 residues. Germline CDR1 reads SGHTA; CDR2 reads FQGNSA. V was cut by 6 bases and J by 5 bases, with 13 bases left in between.

The chain combines TRBV9 with TRBJ2-1, with 9 bases aligning to TRBD2. Germline lookup yields CDR1 SGDLS and CDR2 YYNGEE. V gave up 4 bases and J gave up 5 bases; unmatched junction bases: 13. The CDR3 has 17 residues. This CDR3 reads CASSPLFGGRVNNEQFF. The CDR3 nucleotides are TGTGCCAGCAGCCCCCTCTTCGGCGGGAGGGTGAACAATGAGCAGTTCTTC.

The chain links TRBV3-1 to TRBJ2-1, with TRBD1 matching over 7 bases. Germline V gene lookup returns CDR1 LGHDT and CDR2 YNNKEL (reference sequence). V shed 4 bases, J shed 2 bases, and the junction held 8 bases outside the gene matches. The CDR3 consists of 16 residues. As DNA, the CDR3 is TGTGCCAGCAGCCCCCCGACAGGGATTCCCTACAATGAGCAGTTCTTC. Its protein product is CASSPPTGIPYNEQFF.

For this clonotype: A junction boundary mismatches the germline segment, possibly from a read error. The J gene is TRBJ2-7, the V gene TRBV27; 14 bases are a match to TRBD2. The germline V gene has CDR1 MNHEY and CDR2 SMNVEV (reference sequence). The CDR3 is 15 residues long. The CDR3 DNA reads as TGTGCCAGCAGCTTCGCGGGGGGACTAGCGGGAGTAATGCACTTC. Encoded protein: CASSFAGGLAGVMHF.